This T cell receptor (beta chain) is drawn from a study of pediatric ulcerative colitis. Comment on this clone: Antigen unknown.

The protocol was immunoSEQ multiplex PCR, while the TCRdb copy is restricted to in-frame clones and leaves out a portion. The sample consists of about 35,000 clones, roughly 81% of them appearing once. The rectum was sampled with one to two pinch biopsies at colonoscopy. V lost 7 bases and J lost 0; bases outside the gene matches: 5. CDR3 length equals 15 residues. The germline V gene encodes CDR1 ENHRY and CDR2 SYGVKD. Study-wide results and limits: Blood-derived T cells may be present in rectal pinch biopsies.

The sample consisted of gut tissue. This chain joins TRBV10-3 and TRBJ1-1; TRBD1 matches at 10 bases. The receptor's source is a boy between 10 and 17 years old with mild ulcerative colitis. CDR3 bases: TGTGCCATCAAAGACAGGGGGCTTTTGAACACTGAAGCTTTCTTT. Translated: CAIKDRGLLNTEAFF.